Shown below are 19 T cell receptor beta chains from a single sample sequenced in a study of siplizumab effects on memory and regulatory T cells (dated by TCRdb to the late 2010s). The library was built by means of the immunoSEQ multiplex PCR assay. This immuneACCESS table, as held by TCRdb, lists in-frame sequences with V and J called but not all clones. Of the missing ones, under half trace to an unresolved V gene in checked studies; the others have no known cause. This sample lists about 15,000 clones; approximately 48% were detected once. Of the sample, approximately 8.2% falls within the top ten clones. Cells from the mixed lymphocyte reactions were cocultured for approximately six days at 37 degrees C. No antigen has been identified for these receptors. The source material was CFSE-low (dividing) CD4+ T cells sorted from an allogeneic mixed lymphocyte reaction. The receptor set was obtained from a human donor in good health; the cells came from an allogeneic mixed lymphocyte reaction.

V gene TRBV15 combines with J gene TRBJ2-3; D perhaps matches TRBD1 (6 bases). CDR3 length: 17 amino acids. V was trimmed by 3 bases and J by 0 bases, leaving 16 bases between them. Germline assignment: CDR1 LNHNV and CDR2 YYDKDF (reference sequence). The CDR3 DNA reads TGTGCCACCAGCAGGGCCATACAGGGCCTTAGCACAGATACGCAGTATTTT. Translating it yields CATSRAIQGLSTDTQYF.

This clone was counted a few times. The chain employs TRBV30 and TRBJ2-5, with 11 bases matching TRBD2. The germline V gene encodes CDR1 GTSNPN and CDR2 SVGIG (reference sequence). The CDR3 spans 14 residues. V dropped 6 bases and J dropped 3; count of bases not matched to a gene: 6. CDR3 sequence reads: CACTGTSGKETQYF. The CDR3 DNA follows: TGTGCCTGCACTGGGACTAGCGGAAAAGAGACCCAGTACTTC.

In its sample, this clone is medium-sized. The V and J genes are TRBV6-5 and TRBJ2-1; 9 bases agree with TRBD1. CDR3 length: 14 amino acids. Germline lookup yields CDR1 MNHEY and CDR2 SVGAGI. The J segment lost 0 bases and the V segment lost 8 bases, leaving 2 bases of the junction unmatched. The CDR3 region has the DNA TGTGCCAGCTGGGACAGGGCCTCCTACAATGAGCAGTTCTTC. Translating gives CASWDRASYNEQFF.

The rearrangement uses TRBV12-5 and TRBJ2-1, with TRBD1 matching 9 bases. This CDR3 is built from 14 residues. Germline V gene sequence: CDR1 LGHNT, CDR2 FRNRAP. After removal of 7 bases from V and 4 bases from J, the junction contained 5 bases not matched to a gene. The CDR3 region is CASAPGQGYNEQFF. The CDR3 bases are TGTGCTAGTGCCCCGGGACAGGGATACAATGAGCAGTTCTTC. The variable domain in full, with the rest retrieved from reference TRBV12-5 and TRBJ2-1, is DARVTQTPRHKVTEMGQEVTMRCQPILGHNTVFWYRQTMMQGLELLAYFRNRAPLDDSGMPKDRFSAEMPDATLATLKIQPSEPRDSAVYFCASAPGQGYNEQFFGPGTRLTVL.

Written as DNA, the CDR3 is TGCGCCAGCAGCCTAGGTTCGGGGAGGAGTCCCCAGCATTTT. This translates into CASSLGSGRSPQHF. The J gene is TRBJ1-5, the V gene TRBV5-1, with D uncertain. Germline assignment: CDR1 SGHRS and CDR2 YFSETQ. Trimming removed 4 bases at V and 10 bases at J, with 18 bases between. There are 14 residues in the CDR3.

By sample share, this clone is medium-sized. The chain carries TRBV5-1 and TRBJ2-1; D possibly corresponds to TRBD2 (5 bases). CDR1 is SGHRS, CDR2 YFSETQ, per germline. V gave up 4 bases and J gave up 8 bases, with 19 bases separating them. This CDR3 is 15 amino acids long. CDR3 protein: CASSRGSQMGDEQFF. The CDR3 region has the DNA TGCGCCAGCAGCCGAGGGTCGCAGATGGGCGATGAGCAGTTCTTC.

The chain recombines TRBV7-2 with TRBJ2-7; D unresolved. V lost 4 bases and J 6 bases, leaving 16 bases between the germline ends. Germline-derived CDR1 and CDR2 are SGHTA and FQGNSA. The CDR3 has 14 residues. In DNA form, the CDR3 reads TGTGCCAGCAGCTCAAATGGTAATACGGTCGAGCAGTACTTC. It translates to CASSSNGNTVEQYF. The whole variable domain, filled in from reference TRBV7-2 and TRBJ2-7, reads GAGVSQSPSNKVTEKGKDVELRCDPISGHTALYWYRQSLGQGLEFLIYFQGNSAPDKSGLPSDRFSAERTGGSVSTLTIQRTQQEDSAVYLCASSSNGNTVEQYFGPGTRLTVT.

The chain has TRBV4-2 and TRBJ1-2; no clear D. The CDR3 contains 15 residues. Trimming removed 1 base from V and 8 bases from J, with 17 bases in between. Germline V gene sequence: CDR1 LGHNA, CDR2 YNFKEQ. Here the CDR3 reads CASSQGFPAMYGYTF. CDR3 bases: TGTGCCAGCAGCCAAGGGTTTCCGGCTATGTACGGCTACACCTTC.

The chain carries TRBV2 and TRBJ2-7; D gene uncertain. The V and J ends lost 3 bases and 5 bases respectively, with 23 bases between them. This CDR3 contains 17 residues. CDR1 and CDR2 from the germline V gene are SNHLY and FYNNEI. The CDR3, as DNA: TGTGCCAGCAGTGACGACCACACAGTTGGCAGTTTAAACGAGCAGTACTTC. Amino acids: CASSDDHTVGSLNEQYF.

This clone showed up just a few times. This chain links TRBV7-8 with TRBJ2-1; weak D call: TRBD2 (5 bases). Germline-derived CDR1 and CDR2 are SGHVS and FQNEAQ. The ends were cut back, 4 bases at V and 5 bases at J, with 18 bases in the middle. The length of the CDR3 is 16 residues. DNA of the CDR3: TGTGCCAGCAGCTCCCGCCCCTCCCTACTAGACAATGAGCAGTTCTTC. This codes for CASSSRPSLLDNEQFF.

The chain combines TRBV7-9 with TRBJ1-1, with a weak D call TRBD1 (5 bases). This CDR3 has 14 amino acids. V was cut by 2 bases and J by 2 bases, with 9 bases left in between. Germline CDR1 and CDR2: SEHNR and FQNEAQ (reference sequence). The chain's CDR3 is CASSLLRGNTEAFF. Written as DNA, the CDR3 is TGTGCCAGCAGCTTATTAAGGGGCAACACTGAAGCTTTCTTT.

In this sample, this clone is medium-sized. The chain uses TRBV5-1 and TRBJ1-2; the D is unclear. The germline V gene has CDR1 SGHRS and CDR2 YFSETQ. The V gene lost 2 bases and the J gene lost 6 bases, with 11 bases spanning the gap. This CDR3 is built from 13 residues. CDR3: CASSFTTRDGYTF. CDR3 nucleotide sequence: TGCGCCAGCAGCTTTACTACCCGGGATGGCTACACCTTC.

This clone showed up just once. The V and J genes are TRBV7-8 and TRBJ1-2, with no clear D. Germline loops: CDR1 SGHVS, CDR2 FQNEAQ. V was pared by 5 bases and J by 5 bases, with 12 bases between. The CDR3 sequence is 13 residues long. As DNA, the CDR3 is TGTGCCAGCAGCCCGAACGACATGTATGGCTACACCTTC. Protein: CASSPNDMYGYTF.

This clone was observed a handful of times. The chain carries TRBV27 and TRBJ2-5, with D unresolved. The CDR3 contains 13 residues. In germline, CDR1 is MNHEY, CDR2 SMNVEV (reference sequence). Trimming cost V 3 bases and J 4 bases, with 9 bases left between them. CDR3 in DNA: TGTGCCAGCAGTTTTGGCCTTTTAGAGACCCAGTACTTC. This translates into CASSFGLLETQYF.

The chain uses TRBV5-8 and TRBJ1-2; 8 bases are a match to TRBD1. Germline CDR1 is SGHTS and CDR2 is YDEGEE. This CDR3 spans 15 amino acids. V trimming: 0 bases; J trimming: 0 bases; junction bases outside the gene matches: 1. The CDR3 coding sequence is TGTGCCAGCAGCTTGGTGGACAGGGCTAACTATGGCTACACCTTC. As protein: CASSLVDRANYGYTF.

V usage is TRBV29-1 and J usage is TRBJ1-1; no clear D gene. Germline V gene sequence: CDR1 SQVTM, CDR2 ANQGSEA. This CDR3 is 14 amino acids long. V dropped 7 bases and J dropped 1 base, with 16 bases sitting between them. The CDR3, as DNA: TGCAGCGCCGGCCTCTCATTTGGGAACACTGAAGCTTTCTTT. It specifies CSAGLSFGNTEAFF.

This clone rates as large. The rearrangement links TRBV10-3 to TRBJ1-5; D not certain. Germline V gene lookup returns CDR1 ENHRY and CDR2 SYGVKD. Trimming removed 6 bases at V and 0 bases at J, with 12 bases between. The CDR3 consists of 15 residues. This CDR3 reads CAIRAHTDSNQPQHF. CDR3 DNA sequence: TGTGCCATCAGAGCACACACCGATAGCAATCAGCCCCAGCATTTT.

This clone was seen a few times. The V gene is TRBV5-1, the J gene TRBJ2-7; a weak D match, TRBD2 (6 bases). The CDR3 totals 16 residues. V gave up 1 base and J gave up 2 bases, with 16 bases separating them. Germline assignment: CDR1 SGHRS and CDR2 YFSETQ. For the CDR3, the DNA is TGCGCCAGCAGCTTGCCGACCGGGACTGTAACCTACGAGCAGTACTTC. Amino acid sequence: CASSLPTGTVTYEQYF. Combining the CDR3 with reference TRBV5-1 and TRBJ2-7 gives the whole variable domain KAGVTQTPRYLIKTRGQQVTLSCSPISGHRSVSWYQQTPGQGLQFLFEYFSETQRNKGNFPGRFSGRQFSNSRSEMNVSTLELGDSALYLCASSLPTGTVTYEQYFGPGTRLTVT.

The rearrangement uses TRBV12-5 and TRBJ2-4; D is unresolved. This CDR3 comprises 14 residues. CDR1 is LGHNT and CDR2 is FRNRAP in the germline V gene. The V end was cut by 3 bases, the J end by 1 base, with 7 bases between. The CDR3 loop is CASGLDGAKNIQYF. In nucleotides, the CDR3 is TGTGCTAGTGGTTTAGATGGGGCCAAAAACATTCAGTACTTC.